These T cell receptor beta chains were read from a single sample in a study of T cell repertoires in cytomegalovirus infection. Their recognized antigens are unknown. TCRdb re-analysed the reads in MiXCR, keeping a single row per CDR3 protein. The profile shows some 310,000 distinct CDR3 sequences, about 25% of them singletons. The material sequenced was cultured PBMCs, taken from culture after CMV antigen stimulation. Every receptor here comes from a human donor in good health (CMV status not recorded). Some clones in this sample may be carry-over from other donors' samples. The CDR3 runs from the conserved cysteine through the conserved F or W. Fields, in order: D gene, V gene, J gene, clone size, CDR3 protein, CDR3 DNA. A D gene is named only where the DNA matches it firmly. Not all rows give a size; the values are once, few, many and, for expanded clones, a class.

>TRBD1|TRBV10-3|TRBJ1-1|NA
CAIRAGTGRVDAFF
TGTGCCATCAGGGCCGGGACAGGGAGAGTTGACGCTTTCTTT
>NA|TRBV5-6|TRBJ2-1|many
CASSYIGNVLNEQFF
TGTGCCAGCAGCTACATCGGGAACGTTCTGAATGAGCAGTTCTTC
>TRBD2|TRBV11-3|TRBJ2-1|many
CASNGRAGGRAPYNEQFF
TGTGCCAGCAATGGGAGGGCAGGCGGGAGAGCTCCCTACAATGAGCAGTTCTTC
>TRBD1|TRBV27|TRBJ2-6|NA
CASSSRPGGFGANVLTF
TGTGCCAGCAGTTCCCGACCAGGGGGCTTCGGGGCCAACGTCCTGACTTTC
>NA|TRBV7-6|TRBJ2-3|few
CASSLARSLGRDTDTQYF
TGTGCCAGCAGCTTAGCTAGGTCCCTGGGAAGAGACACAGATACGCAGTATTTT
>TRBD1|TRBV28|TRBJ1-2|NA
CASRSTGEGRGYTF
TGTGCCAGCCGCTCCACAGGGGAGGGCCGTGGCTACACCTTC
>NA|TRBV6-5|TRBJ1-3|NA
CASSYGSGNTIYF
TGTGCCAGCAGTTACGGCTCTGGAAACACCATATATTTT
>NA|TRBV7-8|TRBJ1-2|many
CASSPTGQLGYTF
TGTGCCAGCAGCCCCACAGGTCAATTGGGCTACACCTTC
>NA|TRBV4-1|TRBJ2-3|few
CASSHSGSQGGTDTQYF
TGTGCCAGCAGCCACTCTGGATCTCAAGGGGGCACAGATACGCAGTATTTT
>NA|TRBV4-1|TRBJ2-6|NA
CASSQPTGLSGANVLTF
TGCGCCAGCAGCCAACCCACAGGGCTCTCTGGGGCCAACGTCCTGACTTTC
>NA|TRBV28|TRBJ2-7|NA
CASSFQGNILKDEQYF
TGTGCCAGCAGTTTCCAGGGAAATATTCTTAAGGACGAGCAGTACTTC
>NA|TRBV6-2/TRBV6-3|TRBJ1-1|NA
CASRKTGSWTEAFF
TGTGCCAGCAGAAAAACAGGGAGTTGGACTGAAGCTTTCTTT
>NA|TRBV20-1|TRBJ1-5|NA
CSAPTSTGGTNQPQHF
TGCAGTGCCCCGACCTCGACAGGAGGGACAAATCAGCCCCAGCATTTT
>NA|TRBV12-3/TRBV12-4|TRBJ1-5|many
CASRFGRGAQPQHF
TGTGCCAGCAGATTTGGGAGGGGGGCTCAGCCCCAGCATTTT
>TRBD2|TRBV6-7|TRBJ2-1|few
CASSYPTSGTHRDEQFF
TGTGCCAGCAGTTACCCCACTAGCGGGACGCACAGGGATGAGCAGTTCTTC
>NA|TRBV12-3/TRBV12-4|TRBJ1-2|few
CASRLRSGVDYGYTF
TGTGCCAGCAGATTACGGTCCGGGGTGGACTATGGCTACACCTTC
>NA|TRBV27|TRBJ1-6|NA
CASSFYETRNSPLHF
TGTGCCAGCAGTTTTTATGAGACAAGGAATTCACCCCTCCACTTT
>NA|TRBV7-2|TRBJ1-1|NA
CASSLGTTSTEAFF
TGTGCCAGCAGTCTTGGGACTACTTCCACTGAAGCTTTCTTT
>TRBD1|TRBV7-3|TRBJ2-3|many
CASSPGQGASDTQYF
TGTGCCAGCAGCCCGGGACAGGGGGCATCAGATACGCAGTATTTT
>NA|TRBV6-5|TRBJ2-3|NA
CASSRPSNRPDTQYF
TGTGCCAGCAGCCGGCCTAGTAACCGCCCAGATACGCAGTATTTT